Below, 8 T cell receptor beta chains from the same sample are listed, as sequenced in a study of blood T cell repertoires in COVID-19. Profiling relied on immunoSEQ multiplex PCR, and the TCRdb table lists in-frame clones only, not all of them. The sample has fewer than 150,000 clones, around 84% seen once. The specimen sequenced was peripheral blood. These receptors originate from a man aged 35 to 55 with acute or convalescent COVID-19.

The table lists this clone with a few counts. The chain couples TRBV10-2 to TRBJ1-5; D is perhaps TRBD1 (5 bases). Germline CDR1 WSHSY, CDR2 SAAADI. The V end lost 0 bases, the J end lost 9 bases, and 9 bases lay between the germline ends. This CDR3 has 13 residues. CDR3 sequence (DNA): TGCGCCAGCAGTGAGTCTTACCAGGGGCCCCAGCATTTT. Translated: CASSESYQGPQHF.

The CDR3: CASSSRQGDEQFF. The DNA of the CDR3 is TGCGCCAGCAGCTCTAGACAGGGGGATGAGCAGTTCTTC. The chain has TRBV5-1 and TRBJ2-1; 9 bases match TRBD1. The CDR3 totals 13 residues. Per the germline V gene, CDR1 is SGHRS and CDR2 is YFSETQ. With V trimmed by 3 bases and J by 8 bases, 3 bases remained unmatched.

The rearrangement links TRBV6-6 to TRBJ1-5; 9 bases line up with TRBD1. Germline CDR1 reads MNHNY; CDR2 reads SVGAGI (reference sequence). V trimming: 6 bases; J trimming: 4 bases; junction bases outside the gene matches: 4. The CDR3 consists of 14 residues. The CDR3 region is CASRLDRGNQPQHF. As DNA, the CDR3 is TGTGCCAGCAGACTGGACAGGGGAAATCAGCCCCAGCATTTT.

The genes are TRBV7-2 and TRBJ2-1; D possibly corresponds to TRBD2 (6 bases). This CDR3 is 13 amino acids long. Germline V gene data show CDR1 as SGHTA and CDR2 as FQGNSA. Trimming pared 3 bases from V and 6 bases from J, leaving 9 bases between. The CDR3 nucleotides read TGTGCCAGCAGCTTGGGGGGAACCAATGAGCAGTTCTTC. As protein: CASSLGGTNEQFF.

J is TRBJ2-7 and V is TRBV19; 9 bases are shared with TRBD2. Germline V lookup: CDR1 LNHDA, CDR2 SQIVND (reference sequence). The J segment lost 2 bases and the V segment lost 3 bases, leaving 5 bases of the junction unmatched. There are 15 residues in the CDR3. CDR3: CASSISASGTYEQYF. The CDR3 DNA reads TGTGCCAGTAGTATCTCGGCTAGCGGGACCTACGAGCAGTACTTC.

This chain joins TRBV4-3 and TRBJ2-7, with 7 bases lining up with TRBD1. Germline trimming cut 4 bases from V and 4 bases from J; bases unmatched to any gene: 10. The CDR3 sequence is 15 residues long. Looked up from germline, CDR1 is LGHNA and CDR2 is YSLEER. CDR3 sequence (DNA): TGCGCCAGCAGCCTCGGAAGGACAGGACCGTACGAGCAGTACTTC. Protein: CASSLGRTGPYEQYF.

The sample holds a few counts of this clone. The chain carries TRBV6-6 and TRBJ1-1; no clear D. CDR1 is MNHNY and CDR2 is SVGAGI in the germline V gene (reference sequence). Trimming shortened V by 7 bases and J by 3 bases, and 15 bases separated the two germline ends. CDR3 length equals 14 residues. The CDR3 here is CASTLFNRDTEAFF. The CDR3 coding sequence is TGTGCCAGCACCCTATTTAACCGGGACACTGAAGCTTTCTTT.

The chain carries TRBV5-1 and TRBJ2-2, with D unresolved. CDR3 length: 14 amino acids. Germline values: CDR1 SGHRS, CDR2 YFSETQ. The V and J ends lost 2 bases and 1 base respectively, with 6 bases between them. The CDR3 is CASSLKQNTGELFF. The CDR3 DNA follows: TGCGCCAGCAGCTTAAAACAGAACACCGGGGAGCTGTTTTTT.